This TCR beta chain stems from a study of control samples from healthy donors and cancer patients. The CDR3 contains 15 residues. The V end was cut by 1 base, the J end by 0 bases, with 7 bases between. Germline CDR1 reads MNHNS; CDR2 reads SASEGT. The method was immunoSEQ multiplex PCR; TCRdb's version includes in-frame clones alone and lacks a portion of them. In the table there are some 130,000 clones, 92% of which are singletons. The chain is built from TRBV6-1 and TRBJ1-3; D ambiguous. Sequencing was done on a sample of blood. The sequence derives from a woman in her 50s in good health. The CDR3 DNA reads as TGTGCCAGCAGTGAAGGACATCCCTCTGGAAACACCATATATTTT. Translation: CASSEGHPSGNTIYF.